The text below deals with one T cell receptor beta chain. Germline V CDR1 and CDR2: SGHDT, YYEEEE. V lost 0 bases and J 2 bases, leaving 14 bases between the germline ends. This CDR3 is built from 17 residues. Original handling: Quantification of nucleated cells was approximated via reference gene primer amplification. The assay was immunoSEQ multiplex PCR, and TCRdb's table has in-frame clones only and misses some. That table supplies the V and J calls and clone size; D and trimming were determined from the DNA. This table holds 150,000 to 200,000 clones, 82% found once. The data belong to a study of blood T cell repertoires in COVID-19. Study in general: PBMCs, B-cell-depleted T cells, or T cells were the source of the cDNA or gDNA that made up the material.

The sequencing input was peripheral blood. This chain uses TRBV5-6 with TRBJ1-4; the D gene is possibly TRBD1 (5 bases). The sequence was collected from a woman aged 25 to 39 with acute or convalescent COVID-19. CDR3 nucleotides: TGTGCCAGCAGCTTGGACTTTGGGGGGAAGACTAATGAAAAACTGTTTTTT. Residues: CASSLDFGGKTNEKLFF.